This T cell receptor (beta chain) was observed in a study of cytomegalovirus exposure and HLA in healthy donors (dated 2017 in TCRdb). For the study in its entirety: According to a later analysis, one platform produced both the 100 to 150 validation repertoires and the 670 or so repertoires of the first cohort. The aim of the study was to test whether cataloging public T cell receptors could identify signatures of past pathogen exposure. A separate validation cohort of roughly 110 different subjects was used in addition to the roughly 700-subject first cohort. The study combined high-throughput TCR immunosequencing, statistical association of individual TCRs with disease status, and machine learning to predict cytomegalovirus infection status. Points the paper makes about the study in general: Most TCR sequences were observed very rarely across donors, whereas some public TCRs were present in many individuals. In both the original and validation cohorts, the classifier was reported to diagnose cytomegalovirus status with high specificity and sensitivity. A few of the identified cytomegalovirus-associated TCR beta chains were confirmed in vitro to be specific for cytomegalovirus antigens. Subsequent analysis determined that TCRs grouped into clusters in the first cohort also showed a tendency toward co-occurrence across the 120 or so validation repertoires, and roughly 95% of cluster scores exceeded 0. All 130 or so repertoires were used to score co-occurrence in the validation cohort in a later analysis, because that analysis had no HLA typing for the cohort. It was suggested by the authors that the approach could potentially be generalized to other disease states and immunological phenotypes. A total of about 150 TCR beta chains were listed by the study as associated with cytomegalovirus.

The library came from the immunoSEQ multiplex PCR assay. As for how the authors treated the data: A statistical classification framework was developed to diagnose cytomegalovirus status using the catalog of TCR beta chain sequences. Drawn from immuneACCESS, this table holds only the in-frame rearrangements with V and J called that TCRdb kept. Clones are partly lost; checked studies trace under half to an unresolved V gene and leave the rest unexplained. V and J calls plus clone size are reproduced from that table; the DNA served to infer D and trimming. This sample gives more than 90,000 clones in total; roughly 86% of them show up just once. In total, the top ten clones hold nearly 5% of the sample. With respect to this clone: Its cognate antigen has yet to be identified. The junction differs from germline at one of its ends, possibly a read error.

Separate from the approximately 700-subject first cohort, the validation cohort of 90 to 150 subjects was the group to which the donors belonged. Reading from cysteine to phenylalanine, the CDR3 counts 17 amino acids. Kept here is only the CDR3 DNA, which spans 51 bases and is read in frame from base 1. The germline V gene sets CDR1 to SGDLS and CDR2 to YYNGEE. Rearrangement joined TRBV9 to TRBJ2-3; 8 bases in the middle match TRBD2. The TCR comes from a man younger than 35 in good health and CMV-seronegative. Sequences were obtained from PBMCs. The DNA reads TGTGCCAGCAGCGTCAGCACCGCTAGCGGGTTCACAGATATGCAGTATTTT. It encodes CASSVSTASGFTDMQYF. The CDR3 plus the reference TRBV9 and TRBJ2-3 genes for the other parts give the full variable domain: DSGVTQTPKHLITATGQRVTLRCSPRSGDLSVYWYQQSLDQGLQFLIQYYNGEERAKGNILERFSAQQFPDLHSELNLSSLELGDSALYFCASSVSTASGFTDMQYFGPGTRLTVL.